The 32 T cell receptor beta chains below come from one sample, sequenced in a study of cytomegalovirus exposure and HLA in healthy donors. TCRdb's table, derived via immunoSEQ multiplex PCR, lists solely in-frame clones and lacks some. The data contain around 61,000 clones, about 92% of them singletons. Sequenced sample: PBMCs. Every receptor here comes from a man aged 18 to 35 in good health and CMV-seropositive.

The V call is TRBV9, the J call TRBJ2-3; TRBD1 aligns across 9 bases. V was clipped by 0 bases and J by 3 bases; unmatched bases: 5. This CDR3 comprises 16 residues. Germline assignment: CDR1 SGDLS and CDR2 YYNGEE. CDR3 amino acids: CASSVEDRGLTDTQYF. The DNA of the CDR3 is TGTGCCAGCAGCGTAGAGGACAGGGGCCTAACAGATACGCAGTATTTT.

The CDR3 DNA reads as TGTGCCACCAGCAGTATCGCTGCGCTGGGCGAGCAGTACTTC. Amino acid sequence: CATSSIAALGEQYF. The genes are TRBV15 and TRBJ2-5; no clear D. Gene TRBJ2-7 matches the end of the DNA better, so the J call may be wrong. Germline CDR1 and CDR2: LNHNV and YYDKDF (reference sequence). The CDR3 contains 14 residues.

The chain carries TRBV7-9 and TRBJ2-1; 10 bases fit TRBD2. With V trimmed by 5 bases and J by 4 bases, 11 bases remained unmatched. CDR3 size: 17 residues. CDR1 and CDR2 from the germline V gene are SEHNR and FQNEAQ (reference sequence). CDR3 in amino acids: CASSPGALAGPYNEQFF. CDR3 DNA: TGTGCCAGCAGCCCAGGTGCACTAGCGGGACCATACAATGAGCAGTTCTTC. The full variable domain, in which reference TRBV7-9 and TRBJ2-1 provide the parts outside the CDR3, is DTGVSQNPRHKITKRGQNVTFRCDPISEHNRLYWYRQTLGQGPEFLTYFQNEAQLEKSRLLSDRFSAERPKGSFSTLEIQRTEQGDSAMYLCASSPGALAGPYNEQFFGPGTRLTVL.

This chain uses TRBV6-5 with TRBJ2-7; 10 nucleotides align to TRBD2. CDR3 size: 13 residues. Germline CDR1 MNHEY, CDR2 SVGAGI. The V and J ends lost 7 bases and 4 bases, in that order; junction bases with no gene match: 4. The CDR3 protein is CASIGSGRYEQYF. The CDR3, as DNA: TGTGCCAGCATCGGTAGCGGGAGGTACGAGCAGTACTTC.

The V and J genes are TRBV9 and TRBJ2-7; no clear D. The CDR3 runs to 13 residues. V lost 1 base, J lost 2 bases, and 7 bases lay in between. Germline V CDR1 and CDR2: SGDLS, YYNGEE. The CDR3 DNA reads as TGTGCCAGCAGCGTAATTCGGGCCTACGAGCAGTACTTC. It codes for CASSVIRAYEQYF.

The chain is built from TRBV29-1 and TRBJ1-1; 7 bases agree with TRBD1. V was clipped by 7 bases and J by 0 bases; unmatched bases: 8. The germline V gene has CDR1 SQVTM and CDR2 ANQGSEA. The CDR3 totals 14 residues. The CDR3 region is CSARQGIMNTEAFF. The CDR3 DNA follows: TGCAGCGCTCGACAGGGTATTATGAACACTGAAGCTTTCTTT.

The chain uses TRBV28 and TRBJ1-4; D unresolved. Germline V gene lookup returns CDR1 MDHEN and CDR2 SYDVKM. The V gene lost 4 bases and the J gene lost 7 bases, with 7 bases spanning the gap. CDR3 length: 12 residues. The CDR3 DNA follows: TGTGCCAGCAGTTCCGGAGGTGAAAAACTGTTTTTT. Translated, it gives CASSSGGEKLFF.

This chain links TRBV6-1 with TRBJ1-5; D ambiguous. Germline CDR1 reads MNHNS; CDR2 reads SASEGT. The V gene lost 6 bases and the J gene lost 7 bases, with 13 bases spanning the gap. The CDR3 is made up of 13 amino acids. The CDR3 sequence is CASSEPIVQPQHF. The DNA of the CDR3 is TGTGCCAGCAGCGAGCCAATCGTCCAGCCCCAGCATTTT.

By share of the sample, this clone is large (0.1 to 1%). This rearrangement joins TRBV7-3 to TRBJ2-5; 9 bases agree with TRBD2. After removal of 5 bases from V and 1 base from J, the junction contained 5 bases not matched to a gene. Germline loops: CDR1 SGHTA, CDR2 FQGTGA. The CDR3 spans 15 residues. This CDR3 is CASSPSGGIQETQYF. CDR3 DNA sequence: TGTGCCAGCAGCCCCAGCGGGGGGATCCAAGAGACCCAGTACTTC.

CDR3 in DNA: TGCGCCAGCAGCTTCTATCTGGACAGGGGGAGAGAGACCCAGTACTTC. Encoded protein: CASSFYLDRGRETQYF. The chain joins TRBV5-1 to TRBJ2-5, with 10 bases fitting TRBD1. Unmatched junction bases numbered 8, after V lost 2 bases and J lost 4 bases. The CDR3 contains 16 residues. The germline CDR1 and CDR2 sequences are SGHRS and YFSETQ.

The chain carries TRBV30 and TRBJ1-2, with 11 bases identical to TRBD1. This CDR3 contains 13 residues. Per germline, CDR1 GTSNPN and CDR2 SVGIG (reference sequence). V lost 3 bases, J lost 5 bases, and 2 bases stayed unmatched. In nucleotides, the CDR3 is TGTGCCTGGAGGGGACAGGGGGTATATGGCTACACCTTC. This codes for CAWRGQGVYGYTF.

The chain couples TRBV27 to TRBJ2-6; 9 bases map to TRBD1. Germline V lookup: CDR1 MNHEY, CDR2 SMNVEV (reference sequence). V gave up 4 bases and J gave up 0 bases; unmatched junction bases: 4. CDR3 length: 17 amino acids. The CDR3 DNA follows: TGTGCCAGCAGTTCCGGGACAGGGTTCTCTGGGGCCAACGTCCTGACTTTC. Its protein product is CASSSGTGFSGANVLTF.

This clone has a single count. The rearrangement uses TRBV21-1 and TRBJ2-5; the table's D gene call, TRBD1, was not cross checked with the DNA. TRBV21-1 is recorded as a pseudogene. The CDR3 loop spans 14 amino acids. The DNA of the CDR3 is TGTGCCAGCAGCAAAGTAAACAGCCAAGAGACCCAGTACTTC. It codes for CASSKVNSQETQYF.

V gene TRBV7-3 combines with J gene TRBJ2-1; 8 bases map to TRBD2. Germline V gives CDR1 SGHTA, CDR2 FQGTGA. With V trimmed by 4 bases and J by 4 bases, 18 bases remained unmatched. The CDR3 spans 19 residues. CDR3 sequence reads: CASSSMKTEAGAGYNEQFF. Here the CDR3 DNA reads TGTGCCAGCAGCTCAATGAAGACGGAAGCGGGAGCGGGGTACAATGAGCAGTTCTTC.

The chain joins TRBV5-1 to TRBJ1-2; D is undetermined. The CDR3 loop spans 12 amino acids. Trimming removed 0 bases from V and 5 bases from J, with 5 bases in between. In germline, CDR1 is SGHRS, CDR2 YFSETQ. The CDR3 nucleotides read TGCGCCAGCAGCTTGGACAGATATGGCTACACCTTC. Protein product: CASSLDRYGYTF.

This chain joins TRBV12-5 and TRBJ2-2; 10 bases line up with TRBD1. CDR1 and CDR2 (germline): LGHNT, FRNRAP. The length of the CDR3 is 15 residues. After removal of 6 bases from V and 10 bases from J, the junction contained 11 bases not matched to a gene. CDR3 amino acids: CASGPGTGVDVELFF. CDR3 coding DNA: TGTGCTAGTGGCCCCGGGACAGGGGTTGACGTGGAGCTGTTTTTT.

The chain is built from TRBV15 and TRBJ2-3; 9 bases agree with TRBD1. This CDR3 region has 15 residues. V dropped 5 bases and J dropped 2; count of bases not matched to a gene: 5. The V gene's germline CDR1 is LNHNV and CDR2 YYDKDF (reference sequence). Here the CDR3 reads CATSPGQGFTDTQYF. The CDR3 region has the DNA TGTGCCACCAGCCCGGGACAGGGTTTCACAGATACGCAGTATTTT.

This clone has just one count. V gene TRBV28 combines with J gene TRBJ1-1; D not certain. Germline CDR1 MDHEN, CDR2 SYDVKM. V gave up 5 bases and J gave up 3 bases, with 13 bases separating them. The CDR3 length is 14 residues. The CDR3 loop is CASSLPRRDTEAFF. In nucleotides, the CDR3 is TGTGCCAGCAGTCTGCCAAGGCGGGACACTGAAGCTTTCTTT.

The chain has TRBV28 and TRBJ2-7; TRBD1 agrees at 10 bases. Losses at the gene ends were 5 bases for V and 1 base for J; bases not matched to a gene: 5. Germline CDR1 MDHEN, CDR2 SYDVKM. This CDR3 region has 15 residues. The CDR3 protein is CASSPRTGGSYEQYF. Written as DNA, the CDR3 is TGTGCCAGCAGTCCTCGGACAGGGGGATCCTACGAGCAGTACTTC.

The chain uses TRBV7-9 and TRBJ2-7; D not certain. Germline values: CDR1 SEHNR, CDR2 FQNEAQ (reference sequence). The V end was cut by 2 bases, the J end by 4 bases, with 9 bases between. This CDR3 is 13 amino acids long. This CDR3 reads CASSLPQAYEQYF. The CDR3 bases are TGTGCCAGCAGCTTACCCCAGGCTTACGAGCAGTACTTC.

V is TRBV27 and J is TRBJ2-1, with 8 bases lining up with TRBD2. Trimming cost V 0 bases and J 3 bases; bases outside gene matches: 7. Germline CDR1 and CDR2: MNHEY and SMNVEV (reference sequence). The CDR3 length is 17 residues. The CDR3, as DNA: TGTGCCAGCAGTTTATCCCGTAGTAGCGGGAACTACAATGAGCAGTTCTTC. It translates to CASSLSRSSGNYNEQFF.

The chain employs TRBV29-1 and TRBJ2-7; D is possibly TRBD2 (7 bases). V shed 0 bases and J shed 1 base, with 13 bases lying between them. This CDR3 has 15 amino acids. Germline V CDR1 and CDR2: SQVTM, ANQGSEA. In nucleotides, the CDR3 is TGCAGCGTTGAAGAGAGGCGGGGGCCTTCCTACGAGCAGTACTTC. This encodes CSVEERRGPSYEQYF.

Of note for this clone: The DNA is omitted, as the CDR3 cannot be located on it reliably, and the CDR3 follows TCRdb's listing. The chain has TRBV19 and TRBJ1-1. The CDR3 comprises 14 residues, both ends counted. CDR1 and CDR2 (germline): LNHDA, SQIVND (reference sequence). The chain's CDR3 is CASTSGGDYTEAFF.

The chain is built from TRBV4-1 and TRBJ2-7, with D uncertain. This CDR3 is 14 amino acids long. In germline, CDR1 is MGHRA, CDR2 YSYEKL. With 1 base removed from V and 0 bases from J, the gap between germline ends came to 7 bases. DNA of the CDR3: TGCGCCAGCAGCCAAGGTGCGAACTCCTACGAGCAGTACTTC. Residues: CASSQGANSYEQYF.

The chain employs TRBV28 and TRBJ2-7; 8 bases are shared with TRBD1. V lost 6 bases, J lost 5 bases, and 18 bases stayed unmatched. This CDR3 comprises 17 residues. CDR1 and CDR2 from the germline V gene are MDHEN and SYDVKM. In nucleotides, the CDR3 is TGTGCCAGCAGCTCCTATGTGGGGACAGGTCCCTCTGACGAGCAGTACTTC. Its translation: CASSSYVGTGPSDEQYF.

The CDR3 DNA reads as TGTGCCAGCAGTCCCGCTGTAGGAGAGAACTATGGCTACACCTTC. This encodes CASSPAVGENYGYTF. The chain employs TRBV6-4 and TRBJ1-2; D uncertain. Looked up from germline, CDR1 is MRHNA and CDR2 is SNTAGT. Between the trimmed V and J ends, which lost 5 bases and 2 bases, there was a span of 15 bases. The CDR3 consists of 15 residues.

This chain connects TRBV11-3 to TRBJ2-1; 9 positions match TRBD2. Per germline, CDR1 SGHNT and CDR2 YENEEA. The junction had 12 bases not matched to a gene; V was cut back by 2 bases and J by 10 bases. CDR3 length equals 16 residues. CDR3 nucleotides: TGTGCCAGCAGCTTAATAGCGGGGGATGTTGCGGGCGAGCAGTTCTTC. It is translated as CASSLIAGDVAGEQFF.

The CDR3: CASSLKGEGLPVRQFF. In DNA form, the CDR3 reads TGTGCCAGCAGCTTAAAGGGAGAGGGACTACCTGTGCGGCAGTTCTTC. The genes are TRBV7-9 and TRBJ2-1; 7 bases match TRBD2. V gave up 2 bases and J gave up 12 bases; unmatched junction bases: 16. Germline values: CDR1 SEHNR, CDR2 FQNEAQ (reference sequence). CDR3 length equals 16 residues.

The V and J genes are TRBV4-2 and TRBJ2-1, with TRBD1 identical over 7 bases. This CDR3 is 16 amino acids long. Germline V gene data show CDR1 as LGHNA and CDR2 as YNFKEQ. V trimming: 4 bases; J trimming: 3 bases; junction bases outside the gene matches: 9. The CDR3 sequence is CASSLRGQRNYNEQFF. The CDR3 nucleotides read TGTGCCAGCAGCCTTAGGGGACAGAGGAACTACAATGAGCAGTTCTTC.

The chain links TRBV28 to TRBJ2-7; possible D gene TRBD1, 6 bases. The germline V and J ends were trimmed by 8 bases and 4 bases, with 9 bases remaining between them. The CDR3 length is 11 residues. Germline lookup yields CDR1 MDHEN and CDR2 SYDVKM. Here the CDR3 reads CASGGGYEQYF. The CDR3 DNA is TGTGCCAGCGGGGGCGGTTACGAGCAGTACTTC.

This chain joins TRBV14 and TRBJ1-2; tentatively, D is TRBD1 (6 bases). The germline V gene has CDR1 SGHDN and CDR2 FVKESK. With 4 bases removed from V and 4 bases from J, the gap between germline ends came to 19 bases. The CDR3 runs to 16 residues. CDR3 sequence: CASSRARQTGSYGYTF. CDR3 DNA sequence: TGTGCCAGCAGCCGCGCTAGACAGACAGGAAGCTATGGCTACACCTTC.

This chain connects TRBV6-4 to TRBJ2-3, with D perhaps TRBD2 (5 bases). The V end was cut by 0 bases, the J end by 7 bases, with 11 bases between. The CDR3 has 14 amino acids. Looked up from germline, CDR1 is MRHNA and CDR2 is SNTAGT. CDR3 residues: CASSDSEGVNTQYF. Here the CDR3 DNA reads TGTGCCAGCAGTGACTCTGAGGGAGTAAATACGCAGTATTTT.